This TCR beta chain originates from a study of blood T cells in healthy people across ages (dated by TCRdb to the mid-2010s). At the level of the whole study: Template switching captured roughly one uniquely barcoded TCR beta cDNA molecule per two T cells in model experiments. To avoid experimental bias, donors of different ages were distributed randomly across sequencing lanes. For two donors (one aged 18 to 30 and one aged 80 or older), the study analyzed two additional independent replicas of 1 million unique cDNA reads from the same blood draw. Donors were grouped into four age groups: young (average approximately 16 years), middle-aged (about 38), aged (approximately 67) and long-lived (just over 80). To track age-related changes in TCR beta repertoire diversity, the study relied on deep sequencing normalized with unique cDNA molecular identifiers.

The CDR3 runs 16 amino acids, cysteine and phenylalanine included. This entry keeps only the CDR3 DNA: 48 bases, framed from base 1. The germline V gene provides CDR1 SGHRS and CDR2 YFSETQ. V lost 1 base and J lost 0 bases; the stretch between them is 11 bases long. The donors were under 40 Caucasian individuals from Russia, aged 6 to 90 years, who were systemically healthy. Each donor gave ten milliliters of peripheral blood, collected into EDTA-treated Vacutainer tubes. Ficoll-Paque density-gradient centrifugation was used to isolate PBMCs, with at least 6.5 million obtained per sample. Total RNA, at least 6 micrograms per sample, was extracted from PBMCs with Trizol reagent. The percentages of naive CD45RAhigh/CD27high T cells were determined by flow cytometry on a PBMC aliquot from every donor. This clonotype was counted a few times. This receptor's antigen is unknown. No per-base quality is available; no much larger clone lies one base away.

What the work shows at the level of the full study, not this receptor alone: As age increased, observed TCR beta diversity per million T cells dropped in a roughly linear way, and a significant reduction was already evident by age 40. Observed TCR beta diversity correlated strongly with the percentage of naive T cells measured by flow cytometry. Compared with the aged group, more naive CD4+ T cells, fewer expanded clones and increased TCR diversity were shown by the long-lived group, suggesting age selection. Because donor CMV infection status was unknown, age-related changes in expanded clonotypes were potentially confounded. Total diversity estimates from one million sequenced T cells were considered lower bounds and underestimates. Since profiling was done on bulk unsorted PBMCs, naive and antigen-experienced compartments could not be conclusively compared.

Receptor amplification or capture employed 5' RACE. Sequenced using an Illumina HiSeq 2500. A second PCR of about 7 to 12 cycles was run with a J-beta primer mix and a sample-barcoded 5' primer. Each TCR beta cDNA molecule received a unique molecular identifier from a template-switch 5' adaptor carrying 12 random nucleotides. Each sample yielded at least 2.5 million CDR3-containing paired-end reads. First-strand cDNA synthesis was performed from all RNA using the Mint cDNA synthesis kit, with priming by a TRBC-specific oligonucleotide. After uracil-DNA glycosylase treatment, a first 18-cycle PCR used universal primers M1SS and BC2_uni_R on all cDNA. Per the authors' processing: Normalization of each sample was performed by random selection of 1 million high-quality reads, each carrying a distinct molecular identifier. Instead of being binned into consensus sequences, reads that shared molecular identifiers were thrown out. MiTCR, with a Q25 quality threshold and the strictest error-elimination algorithm, was used for CDR3 identification, clonotype clustering and error correction. A nonparametric unseen species model using Euler transformation provided a lower-bound estimate of total TCR beta diversity. In TCRdb, the public reads were trimmed at Q25 with fastp and aligned with MiXCR, with productive beta chains retained. Rows merge per CDR3 protein into single entries with the most common DNA and genes. The V and J calls come from TCRdb's annotation, not from the publication. Across this sample there are over 600,000 distinct CDR3 sequences, with roughly 20% seen only once. The top ten constitute 3% to 4% of the sample.

The sequencing sample was made of blood. The rearranged segments are TRBV5-1 and TRBJ2-4, with the D gene too uncertain to name. This receptor was identified in a man in his 70s in good health. This receptor carries the CDR3 CASSLFGDLAKNIQYF. In nucleotide form, the sequence is TGCGCCAGCAGCTTGTTTGGGGATCTAGCCAAAAACATTCAGTACTTC.